This TCR beta chain is from a study of T-cell memory formation after mild COVID-19. V dropped 1 base and J dropped 8 bases, with 11 bases sitting between them. Germline CDR1 and CDR2: LNHNV and YYDKDF (reference sequence). CDR3 length: 13 residues. MiXCR, run by TCRdb on the 5' RACE reads, gives a single entry per CDR3 protein. The profile shows around 200,000 distinct CDR3 sequences, roughly 27% of them singletons. Sequencing was done on a sample of PBMCs or a T cell subset sorted from them (not recorded which). The sequence came from an adult woman who had mild COVID-19 (a few samples of this study predate the infection). Cell type and time point are not known. The rearrangement joins TRBV15 to TRBJ1-2, with a possible D match to TRBD1 (5 bases). CDR3 coding DNA: TGTGCCACCAGCAGAGCGGCGGGGGACGGCTACACCTTC. Its protein product is CATSRAAGDGYTF.